These 10 T cell receptor beta chains were sequenced from one sample in a study of cytomegalovirus exposure and HLA in healthy donors. PCR involved 60 Vbeta and 13 Jbeta primers. Sequencing used immunoSEQ multiplex PCR; TCRdb keeps in-frame clones, though not all of them. The profile shows 140,000 or so clones, roughly 72% of them singletons. The material sequenced was PBMCs. Source of these receptors: a man aged 40-55 years in good health and CMV-seronegative.

V is TRBV4-1 and J is TRBJ1-6; D remains ambiguous. Trimming left V 0 bases short and J 7 bases short, with 13 bases between. CDR1 MGHRA and CDR2 YSYEKL come from the germline V gene. The CDR3 sequence is 16 residues long. CDR3 coding DNA: TGCGCCAGCAGCCAAGAGGCGGATACGCGCAATTCACCCCTCCACTTT. Translated: CASSQEADTRNSPLHF.

This clone was counted between two and nine times. The chain uses TRBV15 and TRBJ2-7; 7 bases match TRBD2. V trimming: 3 bases; J trimming: 5 bases; junction bases outside the gene matches: 7. Germline-derived CDR1 and CDR2 are LNHNV and YYDKDF (reference sequence). The CDR3 has 14 residues. CDR3 coding DNA: TGTGCCACCAGCAGGGTCGGGGGGATCGACGAGCAGTACTTC. It yields the protein CATSRVGGIDEQYF.

This clone was seen just once. The genes are TRBV27 and TRBJ2-6; 12 bases align to TRBD2. Germline V CDR1 and CDR2: MNHEY, SMNVEV (reference sequence). With 5 bases clipped from V and 2 bases from J, the junction kept 7 bases outside the gene matches. The CDR3 is 18 amino acids. Here the CDR3 DNA reads TGTGCCAGCAGTGTGGGACTAGCGGGTCTCACTGGGGCCAACGTCCTGACTTTC. This translates into CASSVGLAGLTGANVLTF.

The V gene is TRBV4-1, the J gene TRBJ1-1; no definite D call. CDR3 length: 15 residues. The germline V and J ends were trimmed by 2 bases and 1 base, with 11 bases remaining between them. The germline gives CDR1 MGHRA, CDR2 YSYEKL. The DNA for the CDR3 is TGCGCCAGCAGCCAAAGACTCGGGAAGAACACTGAAGCTTTCTTT. Translation: CASSQRLGKNTEAFF.

This chain joins TRBV19 and TRBJ1-4; no firm D call. V gave up 7 bases and J gave up 2 bases, with 11 bases separating them. The CDR3 extends over 14 amino acids. The germline V gene encodes CDR1 LNHDA and CDR2 SQIVND (reference sequence). The CDR3 DNA follows: TGTGCCAGTACCATGTGGGCGACTAATGAAAAACTGTTTTTT. Protein product: CASTMWATNEKLFF. Using reference TRBV19 and TRBJ1-4 for the parts outside the CDR3, the full variable domain is DGGITQSPKYLFRKEGQNVTLSCEQNLNHDAMYWYRQDPGQGLRLIYYSQIVNDFQKGDIAEGYSVSREKKESFPLTVTSAQKNPTAFYLCASTMWATNEKLFFGSGTQLSVL.

The chain recombines TRBV6-1 with TRBJ1-5, with TRBD1 as a possible D gene (5 bases). The CDR3 sequence is 14 residues long. V was cut by 6 bases and J by 7 bases, with 16 bases left in between. Germline V CDR1 and CDR2: MNHNS, SASEGT. The CDR3 loop is CASRGPGETQPQHF. The CDR3 DNA is TGTGCCAGCAGGGGACCGGGGGAAACCCAGCCCCAGCATTTT.

This chain joins TRBV19 and TRBJ2-1; the match to TRBD1 covers 7 bases. This CDR3 region has 16 residues. The junction had 11 bases not matched to a gene; V was cut back by 5 bases and J by 4 bases. Germline CDR1 reads LNHDA; CDR2 reads SQIVND (reference sequence). Here the CDR3 DNA reads TGTGCCAGTAGTTTTACAGGGGCAGGGGATTACAATGAGCAGTTCTTC. Protein sequence: CASSFTGAGDYNEQFF.

This rearrangement joins TRBV4-1 to TRBJ2-1, with D possibly TRBD2 on 6 matching bases. CDR1 is MGHRA and CDR2 is YSYEKL in the germline V gene. The CDR3 loop spans 16 amino acids. V shed 0 bases and J shed 4 bases, with 13 bases lying between them. The CDR3 is CASSQEGGLRYNEQFF. CDR3 nucleotides: TGCGCCAGCAGCCAAGAGGGGGGACTCAGATACAATGAGCAGTTCTTC.

V gene TRBV15 combines with J gene TRBJ1-5; possible D gene TRBD1, 6 bases. Trimming shortened V by 1 base and J by 6 bases, and 10 bases separated the two germline ends. CDR3 length: 14 residues. The V gene's germline CDR1 is LNHNV and CDR2 YYDKDF (reference sequence). DNA for the CDR3: TGTGCCACCAGCAGAGTCCAGGGGAGTCAGCCCCAGCATTTT. Translating gives CATSRVQGSQPQHF. Combining the CDR3 with reference TRBV15 and TRBJ1-5 gives the whole variable domain DAMVIQNPRYQVTQFGKPVTLSCSQTLNHNVMYWYQQKSSQAPKLLFHYYDKDFNNEADTPDNFQSRRPNTSFCFLDIRSPGLGDTAMYLCATSRVQGSQPQHFGDGTRLSIL.

The chain has TRBV15 and TRBJ1-3; 7 bases map to TRBD1. CDR3 length: 14 residues. Germline V gene data show CDR1 as LNHNV and CDR2 as YYDKDF (reference sequence). J gave up 2 bases and V 3 bases, and 1 base lay outside the gene matches. The CDR3 reads CATSRTGPGNTIYF. In DNA, the CDR3 is TGTGCCACCAGCAGGACAGGGCCTGGAAACACCATATATTTT.